Listed below are T cell receptor beta chains from one sample, sequenced in a study of CD8+CD57+ T cells in acquired aplastic anemia. Each CDR3 protein is one row after TCRdb ran MiXCR on the reads. The data contain 400,000 to 600,000 distinct CDR3 sequences, less than 35% of them singletons. Source material: sorted CD4+, CD8+, or CD8+CD57+ T cells (not recorded which) from PBMCs. Receptors originate from a human donor with aplastic anemia. Both conserved end residues are part of each CDR3. D genes are given only for firm matches. Clone size is given for some rows only: seen once, a few or many times, or a class if the clone is expanded.

>many|TRBJ2-5|.|TRBV2
CASSEDLGRAQETQYF
TGTGCCAGCAGTGAAGACCTGGGACGGGCACAAGAGACCCAGTACTTC
>.|TRBJ1-2|.|TRBV24-1
CATSDQQVGAYGYTF
TGTGCCACCAGTGATCAGCAGGTCGGGGCTTATGGCTACACCTTC
>.|TRBJ1-2|.|TRBV29-1
CSVGWVYYGYTF
TGCAGCGTTGGCTGGGTGTACTATGGCTACACCTTC
>once|TRBJ1-1|.|TRBV20-1
CSADPGSAGAFF
TGCAGTGCTGACCCGGGTTCGGCGGGGGCTTTCTTT
>few|TRBJ1-1|.|TRBV5-1
CASSLAGREGTEAFF
TGCGCCAGCAGCTTGGCCGGGAGGGAGGGAACTGAAGCTTTCTTT
>many|TRBJ1-3|.|TRBV2
CASSEGTRTVSGNTIYF
TGTGCCAGCAGTGAAGGGACACGGACAGTCTCTGGAAACACCATATATTTT
>many|TRBJ1-6|.|TRBV7-8
CASSPGRNSPLHF
TGTGCCAGCAGCCCCGGGCGTAATTCACCCCTCCACTTT
>many|TRBJ2-7|.|TRBV6-1
CASSEGNSDAYEQYF
TGTGCCAGCAGTGAAGGGAACAGCGACGCCTACGAGCAGTACTTC
>.|TRBJ2-5|TRBD2|TRBV7-2
CASGRTSGVQETQYF
TGTGCCAGCGGCCGGACTAGCGGGGTCCAAGAGACCCAGTACTTC
>many|TRBJ1-2|TRBD1|TRBV19
CASSIPGQTYGYTF
TGTGCCAGTAGTATTCCGGGACAGACTTATGGCTACACCTTC
>.|TRBJ1-5|.|TRBV2
CAISRASSNQPQHF
TGTGCCATTTCTAGGGCTAGTAGCAATCAGCCCCAGCATTTT
>many|TRBJ1-2|TRBD1|TRBV20-1
CSARGGRGNYGYTF
TGCAGTGCTAGAGGGGGCAGGGGGAACTATGGCTACACCTTC
>few|TRBJ2-7|.|TRBV6-1
CASSEAATRSSYEQYF
TGTGCCAGCAGTGAAGCTGCGACTCGAAGCTCCTACGAGCAGTACTTC
>many|TRBJ2-7|.|TRBV29-1
CSVEEHREDEQYF
TGCAGCGTTGAAGAGCACAGGGAAGACGAGCAGTACTTC
>.|TRBJ2-3|.|TRBV9
CASSVRGSRDTQYF
TGTGCCAGCAGCGTCCGGGGGTCTCGAGATACGCAGTATTTT
>many|TRBJ2-5|.|TRBV16
CASSQYRETQYF
TGTGCCAGCAGCCAATACCGAGAGACCCAGTACTTC
>many|TRBJ1-6|TRBD1|TRBV10-2
CASSETSGQGAGSPLHF
TGCGCCAGCAGTGAGACCTCGGGGCAGGGGGCGGGATCACCCCTCCACTTT
>few|TRBJ2-2|.|TRBV20-1
CSARRQSTTGELFF
TGCAGTGCTAGACGGCAGTCTACGACCGGGGAGCTGTTTTTT
>few|TRBJ1-2|.|TRBV2
CASSEFGTIGNTF
TGTGCCAGCAGTGAATTTGGAACAATTGGAAACACCTTC
>.|TRBJ1-1|.|TRBV25-1
CASSARDLRGTEAFF
TGTGCCAGCAGTGCTAGAGATCTTCGGGGCACTGAAGCTTTCTTT
>few|TRBJ2-5|TRBD2|TRBV2
CASSQGATSGGFGETQYF
TGTGCCAGCAGTCAGGGGGCAACTAGCGGGGGTTTCGGGGAGACCCAGTACTTC
>many|TRBJ2-7|.|TRBV10-3
CASCRRVYEQYF
TGTGCCAGCTGCCGTCGGGTCTACGAGCAGTACTTC
>.|TRBJ1-1|TRBD1|TRBV30
CAWSVLAGGSTEAFF
TGTGCCTGGAGTGTACTGGCAGGGGGGAGTACTGAAGCTTTCTTT
>many|TRBJ1-1|.|TRBV7-9
CASSFGRRGTEAFF
TGTGCCAGCAGCTTTGGTCGGAGGGGAACTGAAGCTTTCTTT
>few|TRBJ1-6|.|TRBV5-1
CASSLERGENSPLHF
TGCGCCAGCAGCTTGGAACGGGGGGAAAATTCACCCCTCCACTTT
>many|TRBJ2-2|.|TRBV2
CASSEQAATGELFF
TGTGCCAGCAGTGAACAAGCGGCCACCGGGGAGCTGTTTTTT
>.|TRBJ2-7|TRBD2|TRBV5-4
CASSLALAGTPYEQYF
TGTGCCAGCAGCTTGGCGCTAGCGGGGACTCCCTACGAGCAGTACTTC
>.|TRBJ2-3|.|TRBV11-2
CASSAPGGGPADTQYF
TGTGCCAGCAGCGCCCCTGGGGGGGGGCCGGCAGATACGCAGTATTTT
>many|TRBJ2-7|.|TRBV5-1
CASSYQGHEQYF
TGCGCCAGCAGTTATCAGGGCCACGAGCAGTACTTC
>many|TRBJ1-5|.|TRBV19
CASSISQPQHF
TGTGCCAGTAGTATTAGTCAGCCCCAGCATTTT
>few|TRBJ2-3|.|TRBV20-1
CSAPQGFTDTQYF
TGCAGTGCTCCTCAGGGCTTCACAGATACGCAGTATTTT
>.|TRBJ2-7|.|TRBV29-1
CSASPARGGAGAYEQYF
TGCAGTGCTAGCCCCGCAAGGGGGGGGGCAGGGGCCTACGAGCAGTACTTC
>.|TRBJ2-1|TRBD1|TRBV20-1
CSARPGTGGNEQFF
TGCAGTGCTAGACCCGGCACAGGGGGTAATGAGCAGTTCTTC
>.|TRBJ2-7|.|TRBV11-3
CASSSRRENEQYF
TGTGCCAGCAGCTCCCGGAGGGAGAACGAGCAGTACTTC
>.|TRBJ2-7|.|TRBV11-2
CASSSRGQYF
TGTGCCAGCAGCTCCCGGGGGCAGTACTTC
>once|TRBJ2-4|TRBD1|TRBV20-1
CSAREADRGTKNIQYF
TGCAGTGCTAGAGAAGCGGACAGGGGGACCAAAAACATTCAGTACTTC
>.|TRBJ1-4|.|TRBV30
CAWSEEGREKLFF
TGTGCCTGGAGCGAGGAGGGGCGAGAAAAACTGTTTTTT
>few|TRBJ2-1|TRBD2|TRBV20-1
CSARDRTSGGNEQFF
TGCAGTGCTAGAGATCGAACTAGCGGGGGGAATGAGCAGTTCTTC
>.|TRBJ1-5|TRBD1|TRBV6-2/TRBV6-3
CASKGQGAVGNQPQHF
TGTGCCAGCAAAGGTCAGGGGGCCGTGGGCAATCAGCCCCAGCATTTT
>.|TRBJ1-2|TRBD1|TRBV5-4
CASSLGTEGGYGYTF
TGTGCCAGCAGCTTAGGGACAGAGGGTGGCTATGGCTACACCTTC
>many|TRBJ1-2|.|TRBV2
CASSVGKANYGYTF
TGTGCCAGCAGTGTCGGCAAAGCTAACTATGGCTACACCTTC
>few|TRBJ2-2|.|TRBV10-3
CAISRDLPSNTGELFF
TGTGCCATCAGTCGGGACCTACCCTCGAACACCGGGGAGCTGTTTTTT
>.|TRBJ1-5|.|TRBV12-3/TRBV12-4
CASSLDSPYNQPQHF
TGTGCCAGCAGTTTGGACAGCCCCTATAATCAGCCCCAGCATTTT
>many|TRBJ1-2|.|TRBV6-5
CASSLPGRGINGYTF
TGTGCCAGCAGTTTGCCGGGACGCGGGATTAATGGCTACACCTTC
>few|TRBJ1-2|.|TRBV4-3
CASSQDLAGNNYGYTF
TGCGCCAGCAGCCAAGATCTCGCCGGGAATAACTATGGCTACACCTTC
>.|TRBJ1-2|.|TRBV6-1
CASGPGPVYGYTF
TGTGCCAGCGGACCGGGACCGGTCTATGGCTACACCTTC
>once|TRBJ1-3|.|TRBV2
CARGDGNSGNTIYF
TGTGCCAGGGGGGACGGGAACTCTGGAAACACCATATATTTT
>.|TRBJ1-2|.|TRBV29-1
CSVSTHGDLGYGYTF
TGCAGCGTTTCAACTCATGGGGACCTTGGGTATGGCTACACCTTC
>.|TRBJ1-5|.|TRBV28
CASSLIGGRNQPQHF
TGTGCCAGCAGTTTAATAGGGGGTCGCAATCAGCCCCAGCATTTT
>many|TRBJ1-5|.|TRBV19
CASSIVASNQPQHF
TGTGCCAGTAGTATAGTTGCTAGCAATCAGCCCCAGCATTTT
>many|TRBJ1-2|.|TRBV7-6
CASSLDPHRRRHYGYTF
TGTGCCAGCAGCTTAGATCCACACCGCCGCCGACACTATGGCTACACCTTC
>.|TRBJ1-5|.|TRBV30
CAWSVPGNGNQPQHF
TGTGCCTGGAGTGTACCAGGTAATGGCAATCAGCCCCAGCATTTT
>.|TRBJ1-4|TRBD1|TRBV7-8
CASSYRQGVNNEKLFF
TGTGCCAGCAGTTATCGACAGGGGGTAAATAATGAAAAACTGTTTTTT
>many|TRBJ2-3|TRBD2|TRBV2
CATLASDTQYF
TGTGCCACACTAGCGTCAGATACGCAGTATTTT